The clone carrying this TCR beta chain came up a few times. Its antigen remains unidentified. Expressed TCRB transcripts were sequenced, since all the RNA that had been isolated was reverse transcribed. Each sample of naive, central memory or regulatory T cells had, on average, about 3.57 million reads. Generated by immunoSEQ multiplex PCR, the TCRdb table keeps only in-frame clones and is missing some. The sample holds 300,000 to 400,000 clones, approximately 10% seen once. These data are taken from a study of beta chain features in type 1 diabetes. Populations obtained by sorting all exceeded 95% purity. Study-wide findings and caveats: Reduced insertions and increased deletions marked VDJ junctions in type 1 diabetes patients. Whether HLA type influences TCRB rearrangement remained unresolved here. Type 1 diabetes patients had TCRB CDR3s that were shorter (moderately but significantly so) in all four CD4+ subsets.

Per germline, CDR1 SQVTM and CDR2 ANQGSEA. CDR3 length: 16 residues. Losses at the gene ends were 5 bases for V and 2 bases for J; bases not matched to a gene: 11. This chain uses TRBV29-1 with TRBJ2-3; the match to TRBD2 covers 9 bases. The sample consisted of central memory CD4+ T cells from blood. The TCR originated in a man aged 30 to 39 with type 1 diabetes. The CDR3 DNA reads as TGCAGCGTTTATCTCAGGGCGGGGGGGCTCACAGATACGCAGTATTTT. Its translation is CSVYLRAGGLTDTQYF.